This T cell receptor (beta chain) was captured in a study of cytomegalovirus exposure and HLA in healthy donors (dated by TCRdb to 2017 to 2019). About the investigation overall: An earlier analysis of some 500 of the donors reported approximately 300 Gb of sequence data and 117 million unique TCR beta sequences from about 179 million T cells. Along with the approximately 700-subject first cohort, a separate validation cohort of over 90 different subjects was used. In the later analysis, no new phenotypic data were used to find candidate immune exposures; instead, reliance was placed on TCR beta sequences and their occurrence across donors. The study was designed to test whether signatures of past pathogen exposure could be identified by cataloging public T cell receptors. Both class I and class II loci were covered by HLA typing, at four-digit resolution. The genetic ancestry cluster associated with self-reported Caucasian donors included 70% to 85% of the 398 genotyped donors. The T cell repertoires of 666 subjects were profiled by immunosequencing and related to cytomegalovirus serostatus. About 280 gigabases of sequencing data and around 80 million unique TCR sequences made up an early release that covered approximately 620 HLA-typed donors. Because of strong linkage in the cohort, roughly five DR-DQ haplotypes were treated as single units for association and clustering. High-throughput TCR immunosequencing, statistical association of individual TCRs with disease status, and machine learning were combined to predict cytomegalovirus infection status. A later genetic analysis used genome-wide SNP genotypes for about 65% of the 666 donors, treating that subset as a discovery cohort. Every repertoire in the discovery cohort had been generated on one and the same sequencing platform. The number of typed donors differed by locus: 629-630 for A, B, C, DRB1 and DQB1; approximately 540 for DQA1; around 610 for DPA1; and some 450 for DPB1. A later analysis re-examined previously published TCR beta repertoires from roughly 720 donors and added high-resolution HLA genotyping to investigate patterns of TCR occurrence. On average, about 240,000 unique TCR beta nucleotide sequences were sequenced per donor among a few hundred genotyped donors of the cohort, with about 19% of those sequences being non-productive. Donor age, sex, ethnicity and CMV serostatus were collected together with the repertoire data. In an earlier analysis of 500 to 650 of the donors, high-throughput TCR beta sequencing was used to judge whether each TCR beta V gene segment behaved as functional or pseudogenic.

Overall results and qualifications from the work: The classifier was reported to diagnose cytomegalovirus status with high specificity and sensitivity in both the original and validation cohorts. This cohort had only TCR beta chains sequenced, and the lack of alpha or paired-chain data limited which features could be detected. A cluster of highly shared sequence variants was judged likely to represent a technical artifact of the sequencing pipeline. An earlier analysis of approximately 590 of the donors showed that most TCR beta V segments appeared in productive rearrangements either about 87% or about 30% of the time, which broadly matched IMGT annotations. A further reported finding was that TCR beta sequences accurately predicted the HLA-A and HLA-B alleles for most subjects in the first cohort. In a later analysis, most CMV-associated TCR beta chains were found to appear HLA-restricted, with HLA associations seemingly driven largely by CMV exposure. In a later analysis, several top co-occurrence clusters were reported to appear linked to parvovirus B19, influenza, CMV and Epstein-Barr virus. According to a later genetic analysis, donors in an Asian-associated ancestry cluster had fewer N-insertions in productive TCRs than the roughly 670-donor mean. A later analysis found that HLA-associated TCR beta chains were more clonally expanded and had lower generation probabilities than equally common non-associated chains. Because counts were too low, roughly 17 rarely observed V segments, including chromosome 9 orphons, were left out of the earlier analysis of 500 to 650 of the donors. Roughly uniform sequencing depth across donors was assumed in presence/absence analyses, although this assumption may not hold. The study listed approximately 150 TCR beta chains as associated with cytomegalovirus. An association between a missense DCLRE1C variant and V-gene and J-gene trimming of TCR beta chains was found in a later genetic analysis and replicated in an independent cohort. The authors suggested that the approach could potentially be generalized to other disease states and immunological phenotypes. HLA typing was unavailable for some donors at each locus, so association tests used only the typed subset. The only immune exposure information available for the cohort was CMV serostatus. When HLA alleles, especially DR and DQ, strongly co-occurred, attributing TCR associations to individual alleles was difficult. In a later analysis, TCR association rates were found to vary across HLA loci, with the most associated TCRs seen for DRB1 alleles and the fewest for HLA-C alleles. Some IMGT-functional V segments, including TRBV6-2 and TRBV6-3, could not be distinguished by the 87-base-pair reads and were therefore excluded. A later analysis associated about 17,000 TCR beta sequences with specific HLA alleles at a false discovery rate of 0.05. While some public TCRs were present in many individuals, most TCR sequences turned up only very rarely across donors. Three of the identified cytomegalovirus-associated TCR beta chains were confirmed in vitro to be specific for cytomegalovirus antigens. Linkage disequilibrium might explain the correlated functional status among segregating V segments, but an unknown experimental factor could not be excluded.

In regard to this clone: The clone's antigen remains unknown. Base qualities are not at hand, and no much larger clone is one base apart.

In total, just over 650 healthy bone marrow donors made up the cohort. All cohort members were sampled while nominally healthy, although unrecorded immune exposures were likely present. The donor was CMV seronegative and belonged to the group of 352 seronegative cohort members. A peripheral blood sample was provided by each donor, and peripheral blood mononuclear cells were used for TCR beta sequencing. Genomic DNA extraction from the blood cell samples was performed with the Qiagen DNeasy Blood Extraction Kit. The library was obtained by the immunoSEQ multiplex PCR assay. For the multiplex PCR, a mixture combining 60 forward primers for TCR Vbeta segments and 13 reverse primers for TCR Jbeta segments was used. A multiplex PCR assay on genomic DNA amplified the CDR3 region of rearranged TCR beta genes. Amplified TCR beta libraries were sequenced as 87-base-pair reads on the Illumina HiSeq System. For the original study's pipeline: In a later analysis, tens of millions of unique TCR beta chains were counted across the roughly 610 repertoires, and roughly 11 million of these chains were shared by at least two donors. Raw reads were error-corrected and collapsed into unique sequences with a nearest-neighbor algorithm that merged closely related sequences to remove PCR and sequencing errors. To assign V, D and J gene segments, CDR3 sequences were aligned to IMGT reference sequences. For a sequence to be retained, a match of at least six nucleotides to both a V gene segment and a J gene segment was required. Rearrangements were classified as productive when the CDR3 lacked stop codons and remained in frame with V and J, and all other rearrangements were classified as non-productive. CDR3 was defined by IMGT convention, running from the second conserved V-encoded cysteine to the conserved J-encoded phenylalanine. The earlier analysis of around 640 of the donors excluded sequences that lacked an unambiguous match to a single V gene segment. In an earlier analysis of 500 to 750 of the donors, V segments were called functional above 56.7% productive rearrangements and were called segregating when the between-donor standard deviation exceeded 5%. A statistical classification framework was built for diagnosing cytomegalovirus status from the catalog of TCR beta chain sequences. V and J gene assignment, in a later analysis, came from comparing TCR nucleotide sequences with IMGT/GENE-DB human TR gene sequences. Using the TCRdist pipeline, a later analysis assigned CDR3 sequences along with most-parsimonious VDJ recombination scenarios. A later analysis defined each TCR beta chain by its CDR3 amino acid sequence plus V-gene family, and excluded reads lacking a unique V-gene family. To address suspected cross-contamination and a sequencing artifact, a later analysis removed 450 to 700 highly shared, low-generation-probability nucleotide sequences. For each public chain, a later analysis derived a clonal expansion index from normalized ranks of inferred template counts within each repertoire. In a later analysis, generation probabilities were computed using a VDJ recombination model fitted to out-of-frame rearrangements, and the results were checked against IGoR. A later analysis scored TCR-TCR, TCR-HLA and TCR-CMV co-occurrence with hypergeometric tests, applying a repertoire-size bias correction to TCR pairs. To estimate false discovery rates, a later analysis permuted the HLA or CMV assignments 20 times. In a later analysis, co-occurring TCRs were grouped using DBSCAN, and TCRdist sequence similarity was added for clustering within HLA-allele-positive subsets. Repertoires with fewer than 30,000 or more than 120,000 public chains, plus five repertoires with anomalous nucleotide sharing, were excluded from co-occurrence clustering. TCRdb's version of the immuneACCESS table is confined to in-frame rearrangements and falls short of the full clone set. An unresolved V gene accounts for under half of the shortfall where checked; the remainder is of unknown origin. V and J calls and clone size are given by that table; D and trimming were obtained from the DNA. Recorded for this sample are approximately 86,000 clones; 65% to 80% of them occurred a single time. Clones ranked in the top ten supply approximately 3% of the sample.

Looking up the germline V gene yields CDR1 MDHEN and CDR2 SYDVKM. The CDR3 sequence holds 10 residues, the cysteine and phenylalanine included. Only the CDR3 DNA stays, 30 bases, in frame from base 1. Trimming takes 10 bases from V and 4 bases from J, and the germline ends sit 7 bases apart. Sequenced material: PBMCs. The receptor comes from a man in his forties in good health and CMV-seronegative. The chain was built from TRBV28 and TRBJ2-5; the D gene is unclear. At the DNA level, the sequence is TGTGCCACCCTTAGAGAGACCCAGTACTTC. Its translation is CATLRETQYF. Where the CDR3 stops, the reference TRBV28 and TRBJ2-5 genes take over; the full variable domain is DVKVTQSSRYLVKRTGEKVFLECVQDMDHENMFWYRQDPGLGLRLIYFSYDVKMKEKGDIPEGYSVSREKKERFSLILESASTNQTSMYLCATLRETQYFGPGTRLLVL.